The clone carrying this TCR beta chain has a single count. Its specificity is not known. It was with random hexamers that roughly 0.45 to 1 ug RNA was reverse transcribed. TCRdb reanalysed the immunoSEQ multiplex PCR reads using MiXCR and keeps one entry per CDR3 protein. The table records 150,000 to 200,000 distinct CDR3 sequences, roughly 94% of them present only once. V was pared by 3 bases and J by 0 bases, with 12 bases between. CDR1 and CDR2 from the germline V gene are MDHEN and SYDVKM. CDR3 length: 16 residues. This specimen belongs to a study of CD8 T cells in Susac syndrome. Study-wide points: The CD4+ T cell repertoire of patients with Susac syndrome showed no detectable clonal expansion.

Sequencing of TCR beta was performed on blood CD8+ T cells and on blood CD4+ T cells. TEMRA cells were FACS-enriched, and CD8+ and CD4+ T cells were isolated negatively. The receptor comes from a human donor with Susac syndrome. This chain uses TRBV28 with TRBJ2-1; D gene uncertain. Material: CD4+ T cells from PBMCs. This CDR3 is CASSFYGQSSYNEQFF. The CDR3 region has the DNA TGTGCCAGCAGTTTTTATGGTCAGTCCTCCTACAATGAGCAGTTCTTC.